The 26 T cell receptor beta chains given below trace back to one sample, sequenced in a study of a mutant IDH1 vaccine in newly diagnosed glioma. No antigen has been identified for these receptors. Only in-frame clones appear in the TCRdb table, and some are missing; sequencing was by immunoSEQ multiplex PCR. The table lists 57,000 or so clones, 84% of them singletons. Sample time point: week 11, during vaccination. A 20-mer mutant IDH1 peptide at 300 ug was injected subcutaneously with topical imiquimod. Specimen: PBMCs, collected from a glioma patient whose treatment included an IDH1 peptide vaccine. Receptor source: a man aged 25-45 years with glioma.

The chain uses TRBV20-1 and TRBJ2-5; perhaps TRBD2 as D (6 bases). Germline CDR1 reads DFQATT; CDR2 reads SNEGSKA (reference sequence). The CDR3 sequence is 11 residues long. Trimming left V 6 bases short and J 4 bases short, with 9 bases between. The CDR3 here is CSARRGETQYF. The CDR3 DNA reads as TGCAGTGCCAGGCGGGGAGAGACCCAGTACTTC.

The rearrangement joins TRBV7-6 to TRBJ2-1, with D possibly matching TRBD1 (6 bases). V was clipped by 5 bases and J by 6 bases, with 17 bases between them. This CDR3 region has 15 residues. Germline-derived CDR1 and CDR2 are SGHVS and FNYEAQ. This CDR3 is CASSLPGARSNEQFF. The CDR3 nucleotides are TGTGCCAGCAGCCTCCCAGGGGCCAGGAGCAATGAGCAGTTCTTC.

V gene TRBV27 combines with J gene TRBJ1-2, with a tentative D call TRBD1 (6 bases). The V end lost 2 bases, the J end lost 8 bases, and 12 bases lay between the germline ends. CDR1 MNHEY and CDR2 SMNVEV come from the germline V gene (reference sequence). The CDR3 is 13 amino acids. In DNA, the CDR3 is TGTGCCAGCAGTTTAAAACAGGGTGAAGGCTACACCTTC. This encodes CASSLKQGEGYTF.

Comment on this clone: The junction and the germline gene differ at one end; a read error may be behind it. The chain links TRBV18 to TRBJ2-1; 8 nucleotides match TRBD2. The CDR3 extends over 16 amino acids. CDR1 is KGHSH and CDR2 is LQKENI in the germline V gene. Here the CDR3 reads CASSPRAGERRNEQFF. In DNA form, the CDR3 reads TGTGCCAGCTCCCCACGAGCGGGAGAGAGGAGGAATGAGCAGTTCTTC.

This chain links TRBV6-1 with TRBJ2-5, with no clear D. In germline, CDR1 is MNHNS, CDR2 SASEGT. There are 11 residues in the CDR3. The V gene lost 8 bases and the J gene lost 0 bases, with 4 bases spanning the gap. CDR3 amino acids: CASSYQETQYF. For the CDR3, the DNA is TGTGCCAGCTCGTACCAAGAGACCCAGTACTTC.

The J gene is TRBJ1-2, the V gene TRBV9; maybe TRBD1 (6 bases). This CDR3 spans 16 amino acids. V was cut by 3 bases and J by 7 bases, with 22 bases left in between. From germline, CDR1 is SGDLS and CDR2 YYNGEE. The CDR3 protein is CASSAMGAGSHLGYTF. The CDR3 coding sequence is TGTGCCAGCAGCGCTATGGGGGCAGGGAGTCACCTTGGCTACACCTTC.

The J gene is TRBJ1-5, the V gene TRBV19; D uncertain. CDR1 is LNHDA, CDR2 SQIVND, per germline (reference sequence). The ends were cut back, 8 bases at V and 1 base at J, with 15 bases in the middle. The CDR3 runs 15 residues. DNA of the CDR3: TGTGCCAGTCTGATTCAAGGAGGAAGCAATCAGCCCCAGCATTTT. It encodes CASLIQGGSNQPQHF.

The chain uses TRBV15 and TRBJ1-5; the match to TRBD1 covers 8 bases. Germline V gene lookup returns CDR1 LNHNV and CDR2 YYDKDF (reference sequence). Losses at the gene ends were 0 bases for V and 2 bases for J; bases not matched to a gene: 12. CDR3 length: 19 amino acids. CDR3 protein: CATSRELFSGGFGNQPQHF. The CDR3 bases are TGTGCCACCAGCAGAGAGCTCTTTTCAGGGGGCTTTGGCAATCAGCCCCAGCATTTT.

V usage is TRBV7-6 and J usage is TRBJ1-1; D not resolved. This CDR3 is 16 amino acids long. The germline CDR1 and CDR2 sequences are SGHVS and FNYEAQ. Between the trimmed V and J ends, which lost 5 bases and 2 bases, there was a span of 18 bases. CDR3: CASSPRSRTGNTEAFF. The CDR3 coding sequence is TGTGCCAGCAGCCCAAGATCCCGGACTGGAAACACTGAAGCTTTCTTT.

This clone showed up just a few times. In DNA form, the CDR3 reads TGTGCCAGCAGCCCCGACTGGGGGAGCACTGAAGCTTTCTTT. Protein sequence: CASSPDWGSTEAFF. This chain uses TRBV7-2 with TRBJ1-1; D might be TRBD1 (5 bases). The CDR3 sequence is 14 residues long. From germline, CDR1 is SGHTA and CDR2 FQGNSA. Between the trimmed V and J ends, which lost 5 bases and 4 bases, there was a span of 14 bases.

The chain has TRBV6-1 and TRBJ1-3; 8 nucleotides match TRBD1. This CDR3 comprises 14 residues. The V and J ends lost 5 bases and 2 bases, in that order; junction bases with no gene match: 2. Per germline, CDR1 MNHNS and CDR2 SASEGT. CDR3 loop: CASSQDRAGNTIYF. CDR3 nucleotide sequence: TGTGCCAGCAGTCAGGACAGGGCTGGAAACACCATATATTTT.

This chain connects TRBV7-9 to TRBJ2-5; TRBD2 matches 7 bases. The tail of the sequence fits TRBJ2-7 better, so the J call may be wrong. In germline, CDR1 is SEHNR, CDR2 FQNEAQ (reference sequence). The CDR3 is 18 amino acids. CDR3 nucleotide sequence: TGTGCCAGCAGCCCCCGTACGGGCGGTAGCGGGTGGACCTACGAGCAGTACTTC. This sequence encodes CASSPRTGGSGWTYEQYF.

V gene TRBV7-2 combines with J gene TRBJ1-1; D is unresolved. V lost 6 bases to trimming and J lost 2 bases, with 7 bases between them. The CDR3 runs to 12 residues. Germline-derived CDR1 and CDR2 are SGHTA and FQGNSA. CDR3 sequence reads: CASRLSNTEAFF. The CDR3 bases are TGTGCCAGCAGGCTATCCAACACTGAAGCTTTCTTT.

The chain couples TRBV5-1 to TRBJ1-2; TRBD1 aligns across 8 bases. The J segment lost 2 bases and the V segment lost 5 bases, leaving 8 bases of the junction unmatched. Germline lookup yields CDR1 SGHRS and CDR2 YFSETQ. CDR3 size: 15 residues. The CDR3 nucleotides read TGCGCCAGCAGGGAAGCAGGGGGCGCGAACTATGGCTACACCTTC. Translated: CASREAGGANYGYTF.

The genes are TRBV19 and TRBJ2-2, with a weak D call TRBD1 (5 bases). CDR1 LNHDA and CDR2 SQIVND come from the germline V gene (reference sequence). V was cut by 4 bases and J by 6 bases, with 15 bases left in between. The CDR3 sequence is 15 residues long. The CDR3 sequence: CASSSNPGPAGELFF. Here the CDR3 DNA reads TGTGCCAGTAGTAGTAACCCAGGGCCCGCCGGGGAGCTGTTTTTT.

DNA of the CDR3: TGTGCCAGCAGCCCTATCAGGACCCAAGAGACCCAGTACTTC. It yields the protein CASSPIRTQETQYF. This chain links TRBV7-8 with TRBJ2-5; no clear D. CDR3 length equals 14 residues. Germline loops: CDR1 SGHVS, CDR2 FQNEAQ. V lost 5 bases to trimming and J lost 1 base, with 11 bases between them.

This clone appeared a single time. The chain uses TRBV19 and TRBJ2-7, with D possibly TRBD1 on 6 matching bases. In germline, CDR1 is LNHDA, CDR2 SQIVND (reference sequence). The V and J ends lost 5 bases and 4 bases respectively, with 12 bases between them. This CDR3 is 13 amino acids long. The CDR3 DNA reads TGTGCCAGTAGTCACCCGCAGGGGTACGAGCAGTACTTC. It is translated as CASSHPQGYEQYF.

This rearrangement joins TRBV6-4 to TRBJ2-1, with D uncertain. The CDR3 consists of 13 residues. Germline CDR1 MRHNA, CDR2 SNTAGT. Trimming cost V 5 bases and J 5 bases, with 10 bases left between them. CDR3 amino acids: CASSSQLDNEQFF. The DNA of the CDR3 is TGTGCCAGCAGTTCCCAACTCGACAATGAGCAGTTCTTC.

The gene calls are TRBV6-1 and TRBJ2-6, with D unresolved. Trimming removed 1 base from V and 0 bases from J, with 4 bases in between. This CDR3 contains 15 residues. Germline CDR1 reads MNHNS; CDR2 reads SASEGT. CDR3 amino acids: CASSEEGSGANVLTF. In nucleotides, the CDR3 is TGTGCCAGCAGTGAAGAAGGCTCTGGGGCCAACGTCCTGACTTTC.

This clone showed up just a few times. V and J are TRBV29-1 and TRBJ2-5, with D maybe TRBD1 (5 bases). CDR3 length: 13 residues. Germline V gene data show CDR1 as SQVTM and CDR2 as ANQGSEA. V was cut by 7 bases and J by 4 bases, with 16 bases left in between. DNA for the CDR3: TGCAGCGCCGAAGGAAGGGGTCGAGAGACCCAGTACTTC. Amino acid sequence: CSAEGRGRETQYF.

V and J are TRBV2 and TRBJ1-2; 9 positions agree with TRBD1. This CDR3 has 14 amino acids. Germline loops: CDR1 SNHLY, CDR2 FYNNEI. V was clipped by 8 bases and J by 4 bases; unmatched bases: 8. CDR3 DNA sequence: TGTGCCAGCCTCACGGACAGGGGAGCCTATGGCTACACCTTC. Its translation: CASLTDRGAYGYTF.

In this sample, this clone turned up once. This chain uses TRBV5-1 with TRBJ2-1; 8 bases line up with TRBD2. The trim removed 4 bases at V and 10 bases at J, leaving 13 bases unmatched. The CDR3 covers 15 residues. Germline CDR1 is SGHRS and CDR2 is YFSETQ. The CDR3 protein is CASSPAGLVPSEQFF. For the CDR3, the DNA is TGCGCCAGCAGCCCAGCGGGACTAGTCCCGAGCGAGCAGTTCTTC.

This sequence joins TRBV7-9 and TRBJ2-1; 10 bases align to TRBD2. Germline-derived CDR1 and CDR2 are SEHNR and FQNEAQ (reference sequence). There are 17 residues in the CDR3. V shed 4 bases, J shed 5 bases, and the junction held 11 bases outside the gene matches. CDR3 sequence reads: CASSYRHLAGGNNEQFF. The CDR3, as DNA: TGTGCCAGCAGCTACAGACACTTAGCGGGGGGAAACAATGAGCAGTTCTTC.

This chain connects TRBV6-1 to TRBJ2-7; D gene uncertain. CDR3 length equals 14 residues. Trimming removed 4 bases at V and 0 bases at J, with 10 bases between. Germline-derived CDR1 and CDR2 are MNHNS and SASEGT. CDR3 loop: CASSAASDSYEQYF. The CDR3 nucleotides read TGTGCCAGCAGTGCGGCCTCCGACTCCTACGAGCAGTACTTC.

The table lists this clone with a count of one. The V gene is TRBV2, the J gene TRBJ2-6; TRBD1 is a possible D gene (5 bases). V dropped 7 bases and J dropped 1 base, with 8 bases sitting between them. The CDR3 runs to 14 residues. The V gene's germline CDR1 is SNHLY and CDR2 FYNNEI. The CDR3 coding sequence is TGTGCCAGCAACAGGCTTTCTGGGGCCAACGTCCTGACTTTC. This sequence encodes CASNRLSGANVLTF.

The chain combines TRBV2 with TRBJ2-7, with 9 bases identical to TRBD1. The CDR3 length is 14 residues. With 7 bases clipped from V and 3 bases from J, the junction kept 7 bases outside the gene matches. Germline lookup yields CDR1 SNHLY and CDR2 FYNNEI. The CDR3 is CASKPGTGSYEQYF. The CDR3 DNA reads as TGTGCCAGCAAACCAGGGACAGGGAGCTACGAGCAGTACTTC. Complete variable domain (other parts from reference TRBV2 and TRBJ2-7): EPEVTQTPSHQVTQMGQEVILRCVPISNHLYFYWYRQILGQKVEFLVSFYNNEISEKSEIFDDQFSVERPDGSNFTLKIRSTKLEDSAMYFCASKPGTGSYEQYFGPGTRLTVT.